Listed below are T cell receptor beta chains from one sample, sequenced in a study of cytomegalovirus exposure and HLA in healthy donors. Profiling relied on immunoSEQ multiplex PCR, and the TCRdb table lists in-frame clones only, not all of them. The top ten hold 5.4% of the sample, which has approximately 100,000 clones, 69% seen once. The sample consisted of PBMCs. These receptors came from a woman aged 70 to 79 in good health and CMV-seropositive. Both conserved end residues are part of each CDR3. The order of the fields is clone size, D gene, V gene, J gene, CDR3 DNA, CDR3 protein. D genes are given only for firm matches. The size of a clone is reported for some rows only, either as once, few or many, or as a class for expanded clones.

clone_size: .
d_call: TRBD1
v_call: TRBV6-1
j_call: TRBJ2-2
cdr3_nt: TGTGCCAGCAGTGAAAGGGGACAGGGTAACACCGGGGAGCTGTTTTTT
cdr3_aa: CASSERGQGNTGELFF

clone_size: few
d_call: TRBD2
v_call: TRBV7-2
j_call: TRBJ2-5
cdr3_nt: TGTGCCAGCAGCTTAGTTAGCGGGGGGGAAGAGACCCAGTACTTC
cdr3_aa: CASSLVSGGEETQYF

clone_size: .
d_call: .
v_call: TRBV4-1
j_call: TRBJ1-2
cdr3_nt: TGCGCCAGCAGCCAGGGGGGGGCGTTTAACTATGGCTACACCTTC
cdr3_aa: CASSQGGAFNYGYTF

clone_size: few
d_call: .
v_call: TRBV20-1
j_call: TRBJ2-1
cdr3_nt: TGCAGTGCTAGAGATCTGGAGGACGAGTTCTTC
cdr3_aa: CSARDLEDEFF

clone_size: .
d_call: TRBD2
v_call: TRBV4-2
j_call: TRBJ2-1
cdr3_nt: TGTGCCAGCAGCCGGACGCGGGAGAGCTCCTACAATGAGCAGTTCTTC
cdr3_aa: CASSRTRESSYNEQFF

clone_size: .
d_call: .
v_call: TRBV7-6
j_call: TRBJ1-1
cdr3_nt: TGTGCCAGCAGCCCAGGGGTTCCGAACACTGAAGCTTTCTTT
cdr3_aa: CASSPGVPNTEAFF

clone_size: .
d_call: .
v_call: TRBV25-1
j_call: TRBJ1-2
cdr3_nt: TGTGCCAGCAGTGTGGACAGATTTAACTATGGCTACACCTTC
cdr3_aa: CASSVDRFNYGYTF

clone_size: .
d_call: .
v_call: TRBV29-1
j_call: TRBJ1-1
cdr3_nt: TGCAGCGTTGTTGAGGGGACAAACACTGAAGCTTTCTTT
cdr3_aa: CSVVEGTNTEAFF

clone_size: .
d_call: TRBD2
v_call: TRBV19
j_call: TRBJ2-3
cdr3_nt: TGTGCCAGTAGTACCGGGACTAGCGGGGACACAGATACGCAGTATTTT
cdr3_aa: CASSTGTSGDTDTQYF

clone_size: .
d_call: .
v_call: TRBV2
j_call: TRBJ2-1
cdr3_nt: TGTGCCAGCAGTGCTCGGAGGGGGGGAAATGAGCAGTTCTTC
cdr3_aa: CASSARRGGNEQFF

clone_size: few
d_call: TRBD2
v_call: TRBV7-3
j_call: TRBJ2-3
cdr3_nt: TGTGCCAGCAGCCCTAGCGGGGACGTGGATACGCAGTATTTT
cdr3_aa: CASSPSGDVDTQYF

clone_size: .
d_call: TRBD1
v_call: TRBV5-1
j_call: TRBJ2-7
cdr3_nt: TGCGCCAGCAGCTTGGCGGTGGGGACAGCTAACTACGAGCAGTACTTC
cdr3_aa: CASSLAVGTANYEQYF

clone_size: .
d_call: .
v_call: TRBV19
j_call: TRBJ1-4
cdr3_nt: TGTGCCAGTAGTCAACAGGGCGCAACTAATGAAAAACTGTTTTTT
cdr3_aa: CASSQQGATNEKLFF